The clone carrying this TCR beta chain was observed a handful of times. The source of the sample is a study of T-cell reconstitution after alpha-beta-depleted transplantation in children. From germline, CDR1 is SGHRS and CDR2 YFSETQ. V was pared by 6 bases and J by 0 bases, with 13 bases between. The CDR3 totals 15 residues. Unique molecular identifiers were incorporated into the prepared TCRbeta library. TCRdb redid the calling of the PCR reads with MiXCR, one entry per CDR3 protein. The sample consists of about 350,000 distinct CDR3 sequences, 13% of them appearing once. Sequencing was performed on PBMCs, taken from the stem cell graft. The V call is TRBV5-1, the J call TRBJ2-1; tentatively, D is TRBD2 (6 bases). The TCR originated in a human donor who donated a stem cell graft to a child with Fanconi anemia. The chain's CDR3 is CASTEGGNSYNEQFF. The CDR3 DNA reads TGCGCCAGCACGGAAGGCGGGAACTCCTACAATGAGCAGTTCTTC.